The present entry profiles one T cell receptor (beta chain) with its context. This entry comes from a study of blood T cell repertoires in COVID-19. The method was immunoSEQ multiplex PCR; TCRdb's version includes in-frame clones alone and lacks a portion of them. The repertoire has 250,000 to 300,000 clones, 85% to 90% of them found once; the top ten carry 10% to 15%. V shed 10 bases and J shed 9 bases, with 11 bases lying between them. Per the germline V gene, CDR1 is MNHNY and CDR2 is SVGAGI (reference sequence). The length of the CDR3 is 10 residues. Seattle patients were enrolled during active infection and followed longitudinally.

The chain joins TRBV6-6 to TRBJ2-3, with D possibly TRBD2 on 6 matching bases. The sequence was obtained from a woman in her 30s with COVID-19, enrolled during active disease. Material: peripheral blood. Written as DNA, the CDR3 is TGTGCCACCGGGGGAGGAACGCAGTATTTT. Amino acid sequence: CATGGGTQYF.